These T cell receptor beta chains were read from a single sample in a study of blood T cell repertoires in COVID-19. The repertoire was sequenced with immunoSEQ multiplex PCR; TCRdb's copy has only in-frame clones and lacks some. The repertoire holds tens of thousands of clones, with around 90% as singletons. The sequenced sample consisted of peripheral blood. Source of these receptors: a human donor in a cohort sampled during active COVID-19. Both conserved end residues are part of each CDR3. Each record gives: D gene, J gene, V gene, clone size, CDR3 protein, CDR3 DNA. A D gene is named only where the DNA matches it firmly. A row's size may be missing; if present it is once, few, many or a size class.

TRBD1 | TRBJ2-3 | TRBV6-5 | NA | CASSYPGTGRTDTQYF | TGTGCCAGCAGTTACCCTGGGACAGGTCGCACAGATACGCAGTATTTT
NA | TRBJ2-3 | TRBV5-1 | NA | CASSSGGLTDTQYF | TGCGCCAGCAGTTCCGGAGGGCTCACAGATACGCAGTATTTT
NA | TRBJ1-2 | TRBV5-1 | NA | CASSLDGGRINYGYTF | TGCGCCAGCAGCTTGGATGGTGGCAGGATTAACTATGGCTACACCTTC
TRBD1 | TRBJ1-2 | TRBV10-3 | NA | CAISEGLAGQASFSGYTF | TGTGCCATCAGTGAGGGTCTTGCGGGACAGGCTTCGTTTTCTGGCTACACCTTC
TRBD2 | TRBJ2-1 | TRBV19 | NA | CASTPSAGGVYEQFF | TGTGCCAGTACCCCATCGGCGGGAGGGGTCTATGAGCAGTTCTTC
NA | TRBJ1-2 | TRBV30 | few | CAWGGTRFSAYGYTF | TGTGCCTGGGGGGGGACACGGTTTTCCGCCTATGGCTACACCTTC
TRBD2 | TRBJ2-1 | TRBV7-2 | NA | CASSHVAGAVYNEQFF | TGTGCCAGCAGCCACGTAGCGGGAGCGGTCTACAATGAGCAGTTCTTC
TRBD2 | TRBJ2-1 | TRBV15 | NA | CATSILPPGLASSYNEQFF | TGTGCCACCAGCATCCTCCCCCCGGGACTAGCGAGCTCCTACAATGAGCAGTTCTTC
TRBD1 | TRBJ1-3 | TRBV19 | once | CASRGTGGAGNTIYF | TGTGCCAGTAGAGGGACAGGGGGCGCTGGAAACACCATATATTTT
TRBD2 | TRBJ2-3 | TRBV6-4 | NA | CASSDSRETDTQYF | TGTGCCAGCAGTGACTCGCGGGAGACAGATACGCAGTATTTT
NA | TRBJ2-1 | TRBV19 | NA | CASSIFPFRGYNEQFF | TGTGCCAGTAGTATTTTCCCTTTTCGCGGGTACAATGAGCAGTTCTTC
NA | TRBJ1-1 | TRBV18 | NA | CASSPFVSGLATEAFF | TGTGCCAGCTCACCATTCGTGTCGGGGTTGGCCACTGAAGCTTTCTTT
NA | TRBJ2-5 | TRBV18 | NA | CASSPSGQQETQYF | TGTGCCAGCTCACCAAGTGGACAGCAAGAGACCCAGTACTTC
TRBD2 | TRBJ2-1 | TRBV27 | few | CASSSYGLGDNEQFF | TGTGCCAGCAGTTCCTACGGACTAGGGGATAATGAGCAGTTCTTC
NA | TRBJ1-2 | TRBV28 | once | CASSLQNYGYTF | TGTGCCAGCAGTTTACAGAACTATGGCTACACCTTC
TRBD2 | TRBJ2-5 | TRBV5-1 | NA | CASSLGLADQETQYF | TGCGCCAGCAGCTTGGGGCTAGCGGACCAAGAGACCCAGTACTTC
NA | TRBJ2-2 | TRBV25-1 | once | CASINNQNTGELFF | TGTGCCAGCATAAACAATCAAAACACCGGGGAGCTGTTTTTT
TRBD2 | TRBJ2-3 | TRBV5-1 | NA | CASSLLAGSTDTQYF | TGCGCCAGCAGCCTACTAGCGGGTTCCACAGATACGCAGTATTTT
NA | TRBJ1-5 | TRBV5-1 | NA | CASSLWGDSNQPQHF | TGCGCCAGCAGCTTGTGGGGGGATAGCAATCAGCCCCAGCATTTT
NA | TRBJ2-5 | TRBV12-3/TRBV12-4 | NA | CASSVLAIETQYF | TGTGCCAGCTCGGTGCTAGCCATAGAGACCCAGTACTTC
TRBD1 | TRBJ2-1 | TRBV12-3/TRBV12-4 | NA | CASSLGQGHEQFF | TGTGCCAGCAGTTTAGGACAGGGCCATGAGCAGTTCTTC
NA | TRBJ1-6 | TRBV2 | NA | CASKSTAENSPLHF | TGTGCCAGCAAGTCAACAGCGGAAAATTCACCCCTCCACTTT
NA | TRBJ2-1 | TRBV6-1 | NA | CASSEARGNSYNEQFF | TGTGCCAGCAGTGAAGCACGGGGGAACTCCTACAATGAGCAGTTCTTC
NA | TRBJ1-1 | TRBV12-3/TRBV12-4 | NA | CASSPPGPTEAFF | TGTGCCAGCAGTCCTCCAGGGCCCACTGAAGCTTTCTTT
TRBD1 | TRBJ1-2 | TRBV7-2 | NA | CASSLTGGVRLMEGYTF | TGTGCCAGCAGCTTAACAGGGGGCGTAAGGTTGATGGAGGGCTACACCTTC
NA | TRBJ1-6 | TRBV10-3 | NA | CAPQGLVNSPLHF | TGTGCCCCCCAGGGACTCGTAAATTCACCCCTCCACTTT
NA | TRBJ1-1 | TRBV19 | NA | CASSTGTNTEAFF | TGTGCCAGTAGTACAGGAACGAACACTGAAGCTTTCTTT
NA | TRBJ2-3 | TRBV10-3 | NA | CAISESRRDTQYF | TGTGCCATCAGTGAGTCGCGGAGAGATACGCAGTATTTT
NA | TRBJ2-6 | TRBV28 | NA | CASSSTGSGANVLTF | TGTGCCAGCAGTTCAACAGGGAGTGGGGCCAACGTCCTGACTTTC
NA | TRBJ2-2 | TRBV5-1 | NA | CASSPGTLNTGELFF | TGCGCCAGCAGCCCCGGGACACTTAATACCGGGGAGCTGTTTTTT
NA | TRBJ1-1 | TRBV6-1 | few | CASSEALGLGDTEAFF | TGTGCCAGCAGTGAAGCGCTGGGCCTAGGGGACACTGAAGCTTTCTTT